This note documents a single T cell receptor beta chain sequence. The antigen remains unidentified. Here immunoSEQ multiplex PCR was the method, and the copy in TCRdb shows in-frame clones only, minus some. The table records tens of thousands of clones, 80% to 85% of them present only once. Germline CDR1 and CDR2: MNHEY and SVGEGT. The CDR3 length is 13 residues. Trimming removed 4 bases at V and 5 bases at J, with 11 bases between. The sample originates from a study of vaccination effects on CD4 cells after COVID-19. Study results and caveats: The study found marked clonal contraction of infection- and vaccine-induced clones late after vaccination. The study, lacking early post-infection timepoints, had few convalescent patients.

Peptide-pool stimulation followed by sequencing identified expanded antigen-specific CD4+ clonotypes in the ViraFEST assay. Following culture for about ten days, CD4+ T cells were isolated. Either the mRNA-1273 or the BNT162b2 vaccine was given to participants as two doses. The vaccine recipients had no prior SARS-CoV-2 infection, with negative nucleocapsid antibodies. This TCR was recovered from a human donor who received a COVID-19 vaccine. Some clones in this sample may be carry-over from other donors' samples. The chain recombines TRBV6-2 or TRBV6-3 with TRBJ2-5; D could derive from TRBD1 or TRBD2 (5 bases each). The source was CD4+ T cells from PBMCs cultured with SARS-CoV-2 spike peptides, collected after COVID-19 vaccination. The CDR3, as DNA: TGTGCCAGCAGTTCATGGGACGTGGAGACCCAGTACTTC. It yields the protein CASSSWDVETQYF.